This TCR beta chain was sequenced for a study of shared clonotypes between healthy human individuals. Study-wide context: Three CD4 naive, three CD4 memory, two CD8 naive and one CD8 memory plate were used per donor.

Study-wide results and limits: Shared across a few donors were 4% to 6% of the naive CD4 clonotypes. Memory subsets generally showed lower estimated richness than naive subsets.

Points on this clone: Its antigen is unknown. The same CDR3 arises from other DNA sequences in this sample as well.

The repertoire was sequenced with immunoSEQ multiplex PCR; TCRdb's copy has only in-frame clones and lacks some. The data hold some 2,400,000 clones, with almost 96% observed a single time. CD45RA+ naive and CD45RA-negative memory subsets were separated from CD4+ cells. What was sequenced was naive CD4+ T cells sorted from blood. Subset defined: CD45RA+ positively selected. This sequence originates from a man aged 18 to 30 in good health.

This CDR3 reads CSVASNSGNTIYF. The CDR3 DNA reads TGCAGCGTTGCGAGCAACTCTGGAAACACCATATATTTT. The chain has TRBV29-1 and TRBJ1-3; no firm D call. The V end was cut by 4 bases, the J end by 0 bases, with 7 bases between. The CDR3 sequence is 13 residues long. CDR1 is SQVTM, CDR2 ANQGSEA, per germline.